This paragraph covers one T cell receptor beta chain sequence. Its cognate antigen is unknown. These data are taken from a study of shared clonotypes between healthy human individuals. Study results and limitations: Relative to clonotypes present in all four donors, those not shared had lower generation probabilities.

As originally analysed: ImmunoSEQ yielded junction-only sequences lacking quality scores, so filtering differed. Clones were read by immunoSEQ multiplex PCR, and TCRdb kept only the in-frame ones, dropping some. For V, J and clone size, that table is used; D and trimming come from the DNA. The profile shows about 1,900,000 clones, about 95% of them singletons. The CDR3 contains 16 residues. J lost 4 bases, V lost 2 bases, and 6 bases had no gene match. From germline, CDR1 is SGHAT and CDR2 FQNNGV. As defined, naive CD8 cells were CD45RO-negative and positively selected for CCR7, with terminally differentiated effector memory CD45RA+ cells excluded. The donors were all Caucasian adults (living in Nashville, Tennessee).

The rearrangement uses TRBV11-2 and TRBJ1-4, with 8 bases lining up with TRBD1. The sample consisted of naive CD8+ T cells sorted from blood. The receptor was isolated from a man aged 18 to 30 in good health. The CDR3 DNA follows: TGTGCCAGCAGCTTAAGGGGGGACAGGAATAATGAAAAACTGTTTTTT. Translated: CASSLRGDRNNEKLFF.